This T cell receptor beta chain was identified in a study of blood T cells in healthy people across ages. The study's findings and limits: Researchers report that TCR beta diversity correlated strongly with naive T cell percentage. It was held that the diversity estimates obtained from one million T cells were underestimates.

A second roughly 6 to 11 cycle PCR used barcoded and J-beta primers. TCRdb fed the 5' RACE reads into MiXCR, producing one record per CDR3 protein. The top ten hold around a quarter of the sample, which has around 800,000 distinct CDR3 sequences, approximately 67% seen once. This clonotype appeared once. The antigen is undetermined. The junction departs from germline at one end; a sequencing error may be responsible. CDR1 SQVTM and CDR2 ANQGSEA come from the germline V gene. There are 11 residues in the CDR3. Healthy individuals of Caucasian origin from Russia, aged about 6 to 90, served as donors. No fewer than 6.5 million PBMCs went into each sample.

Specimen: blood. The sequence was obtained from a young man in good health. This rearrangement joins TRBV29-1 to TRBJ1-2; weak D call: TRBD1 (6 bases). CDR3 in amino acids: CSAEQGHGYTF. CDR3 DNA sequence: TGCAGCGCTGAACAGGGCCATGGCTACACCTTC. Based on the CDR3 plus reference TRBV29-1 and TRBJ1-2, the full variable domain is SAVISQKPSRDICQRGTSLTIQCQVDSQVTMMFWYRQQPGQSLTLIATANQGSEATYESGFVIDKFPISRPNLTFSTLTVSNMSPEDSSIYLCSAEQGHGYTFGSGTRLTVV.